Listed here is a single TCR beta chain. The CDR3 covers 17 residues. Germline-derived CDR1 and CDR2 are LNHDA and SQIVND (reference sequence). Trimming at V came to 0 bases and at J to 4 bases, leaving 7 bases not matched to a gene. This sample stems from a study of OX40 agonist ivuxolimab in advanced cancers. Study overall: The patients got ivuxolimab, which is an agonistic anti-OX40 (CD134) antibody.

Patients had blood sampled at baseline and again on cycle 4 day 1 and cycle 7 day 1. Measured with immunoSEQ multiplex PCR; TCRdb has only the in-frame clones, and not every one. The repertoire holds 70,000 to 90,000 clones, about 88% seen once, with 0.3% to 0.4% in the top ten. The genes are TRBV19 and TRBJ1-2, with 11 bases identical to TRBD1. The origin of this receptor is an adult with an advanced solid tumor such as melanoma, head and neck, liver or kidney cancer. The sample consisted of CD4+ or CD8+ T cells sorted from blood, taken in a trial of the OX40 agonist ivuxolimab. Written as DNA, the CDR3 is TGTGCCAGTAGTATAGATGCCGGGACAGGGGGATTCTATGGCTACACCTTC. Encoded protein: CASSIDAGTGGFYGYTF.